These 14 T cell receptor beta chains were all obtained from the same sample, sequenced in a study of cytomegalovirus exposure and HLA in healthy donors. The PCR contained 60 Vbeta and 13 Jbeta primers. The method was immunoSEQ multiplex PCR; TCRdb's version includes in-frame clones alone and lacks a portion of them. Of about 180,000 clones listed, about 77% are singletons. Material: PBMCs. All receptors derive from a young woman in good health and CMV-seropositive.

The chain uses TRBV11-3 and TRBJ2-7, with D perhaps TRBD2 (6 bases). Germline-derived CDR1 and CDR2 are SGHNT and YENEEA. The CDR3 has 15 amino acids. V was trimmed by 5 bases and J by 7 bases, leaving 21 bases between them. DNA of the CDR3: TGTGCCAGCAGCCCCGGCGGGACGGGGTCGGGAGAGCAGTACTTC. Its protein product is CASSPGGTGSGEQYF.

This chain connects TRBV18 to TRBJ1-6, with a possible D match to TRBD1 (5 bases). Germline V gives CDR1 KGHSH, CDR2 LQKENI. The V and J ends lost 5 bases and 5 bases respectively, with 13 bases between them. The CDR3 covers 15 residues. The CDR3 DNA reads TGTGCCAGCTCAGACACGGGGGGAGATAATTCACCCCTCCACTTT. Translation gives CASSDTGGDNSPLHF.

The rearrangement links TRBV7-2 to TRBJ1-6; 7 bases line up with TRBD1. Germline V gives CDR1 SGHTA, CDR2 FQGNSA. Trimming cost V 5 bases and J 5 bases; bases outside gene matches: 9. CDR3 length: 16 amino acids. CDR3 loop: CASSRRTGLDNSPLHF. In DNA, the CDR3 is TGTGCCAGCAGCCGGAGGACAGGACTCGATAATTCACCCCTCCACTTT.

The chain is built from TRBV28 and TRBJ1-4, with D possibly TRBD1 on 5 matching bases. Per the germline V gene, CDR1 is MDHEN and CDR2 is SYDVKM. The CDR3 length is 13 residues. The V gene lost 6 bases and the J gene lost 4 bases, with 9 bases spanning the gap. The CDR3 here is CASRTVFNEKLFF. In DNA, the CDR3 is TGTGCCAGCAGGACAGTGTTTAATGAAAAACTGTTTTTT.

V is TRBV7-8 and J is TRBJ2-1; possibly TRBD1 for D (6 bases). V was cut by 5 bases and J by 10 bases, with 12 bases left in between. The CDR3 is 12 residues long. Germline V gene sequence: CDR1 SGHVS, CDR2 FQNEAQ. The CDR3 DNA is TGTGCCAGCAGCAAAGGGGGTGACGAGCAGTTCTTC. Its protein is CASSKGGDEQFF.

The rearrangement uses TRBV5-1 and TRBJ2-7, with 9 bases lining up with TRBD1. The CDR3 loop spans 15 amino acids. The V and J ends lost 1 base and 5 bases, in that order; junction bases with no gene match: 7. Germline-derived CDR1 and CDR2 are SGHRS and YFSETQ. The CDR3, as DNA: TGCGCCAGCAGCTTGACTATCCGGGACAGGGACGAGCAGTACTTC. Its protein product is CASSLTIRDRDEQYF.

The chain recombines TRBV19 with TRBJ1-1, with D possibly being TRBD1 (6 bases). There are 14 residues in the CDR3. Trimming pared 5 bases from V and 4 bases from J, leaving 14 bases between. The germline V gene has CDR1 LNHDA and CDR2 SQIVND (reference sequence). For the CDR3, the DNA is TGTGCCAGTAGTGATTACAGGGTATTCACTGAAGCTTTCTTT. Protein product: CASSDYRVFTEAFF.

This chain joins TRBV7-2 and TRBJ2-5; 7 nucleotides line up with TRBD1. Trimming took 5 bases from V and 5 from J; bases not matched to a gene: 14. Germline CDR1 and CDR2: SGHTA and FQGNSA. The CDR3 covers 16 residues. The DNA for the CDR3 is TGTGCCAGCAGCCACCGGAGGACAGGTGTTTCGGAGACCCAGTACTTC. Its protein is CASSHRRTGVSETQYF.

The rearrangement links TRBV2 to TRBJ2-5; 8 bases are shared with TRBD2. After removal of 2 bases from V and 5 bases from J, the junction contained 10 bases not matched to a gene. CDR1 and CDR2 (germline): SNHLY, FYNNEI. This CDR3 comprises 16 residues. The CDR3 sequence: CASSEKGLEVGETQYF. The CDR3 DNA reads TGTGCCAGCAGTGAAAAGGGACTAGAAGTGGGGGAGACCCAGTACTTC.

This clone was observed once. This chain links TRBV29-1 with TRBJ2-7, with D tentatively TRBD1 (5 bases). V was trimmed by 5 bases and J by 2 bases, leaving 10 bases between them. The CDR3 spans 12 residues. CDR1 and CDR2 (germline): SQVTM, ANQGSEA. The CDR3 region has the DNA TGCAGCGTTAGGGGAACCACCTACGAGCAGTACTTC. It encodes CSVRGTTYEQYF.

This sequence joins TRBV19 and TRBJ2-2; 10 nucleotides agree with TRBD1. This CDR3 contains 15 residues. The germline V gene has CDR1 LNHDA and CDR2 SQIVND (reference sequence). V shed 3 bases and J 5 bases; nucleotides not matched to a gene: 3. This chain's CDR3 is CASSMGQGKTGELFF. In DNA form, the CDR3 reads TGTGCCAGTAGTATGGGACAGGGGAAAACCGGGGAGCTGTTTTTT.

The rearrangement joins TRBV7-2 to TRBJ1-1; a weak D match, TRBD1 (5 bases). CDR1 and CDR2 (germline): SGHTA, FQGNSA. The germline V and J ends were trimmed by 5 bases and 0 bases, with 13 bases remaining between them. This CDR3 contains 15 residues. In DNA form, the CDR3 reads TGTGCCAGCAGCCCCCGGTGGGGGGTGAACACTGAAGCTTTCTTT. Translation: CASSPRWGVNTEAFF.

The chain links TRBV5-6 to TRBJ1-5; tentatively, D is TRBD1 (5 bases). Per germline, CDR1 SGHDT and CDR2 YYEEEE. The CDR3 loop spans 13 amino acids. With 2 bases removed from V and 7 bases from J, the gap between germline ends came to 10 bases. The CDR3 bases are TGTGCCAGCAGCTTAGGGGCGAGGCAGCCCCAGCATTTT. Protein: CASSLGARQPQHF.

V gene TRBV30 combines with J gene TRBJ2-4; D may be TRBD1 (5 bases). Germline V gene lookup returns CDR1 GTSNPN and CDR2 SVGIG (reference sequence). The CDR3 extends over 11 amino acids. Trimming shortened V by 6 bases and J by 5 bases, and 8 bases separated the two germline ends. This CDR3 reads CACLRENIQYF. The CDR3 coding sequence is TGTGCCTGTCTCAGGGAAAACATTCAGTACTTC.